The sample holds a few counts of the clone carrying this T cell receptor beta chain. The data originate from a study of human T cells and chemical hapten exposure. In the study overall: Skin of the upper inner arm, around 2 cm by around 2 cm, received 2% DPC for sensitization.

The length of the CDR3 is 13 residues. Germline CDR1 and CDR2: MDHEN and SYDVKM. Trimming stripped 6 bases from V and 0 bases from J, with 9 bases between. TCRdb re-called the RACE reads with MiXCR, one entry per CDR3 protein. The table lists 80,000 to 95,000 distinct CDR3 sequences, approximately 9.9% of them singletons. Time point denoted: pre-sensitization, week 0. Treatment specified: therapeutic diphenylcyclopropenone sensitization with weekly scalp DPC. The origin of this receptor is a woman between 40 and 55 years old with alopecia areata. Some clones in this sample may be carry-over from other donors' samples. The sequenced sample was whole blood, obtained in connection with sensitization to the hapten diphenylcyclopropenone (DPC). The chain links TRBV28 to TRBJ2-7, with D perhaps TRBD2 (6 bases). The CDR3 region is CASSPGDSYEQYF. The CDR3 DNA follows: TGTGCCAGCAGCCCGGGGGACTCCTACGAGCAGTACTTC.